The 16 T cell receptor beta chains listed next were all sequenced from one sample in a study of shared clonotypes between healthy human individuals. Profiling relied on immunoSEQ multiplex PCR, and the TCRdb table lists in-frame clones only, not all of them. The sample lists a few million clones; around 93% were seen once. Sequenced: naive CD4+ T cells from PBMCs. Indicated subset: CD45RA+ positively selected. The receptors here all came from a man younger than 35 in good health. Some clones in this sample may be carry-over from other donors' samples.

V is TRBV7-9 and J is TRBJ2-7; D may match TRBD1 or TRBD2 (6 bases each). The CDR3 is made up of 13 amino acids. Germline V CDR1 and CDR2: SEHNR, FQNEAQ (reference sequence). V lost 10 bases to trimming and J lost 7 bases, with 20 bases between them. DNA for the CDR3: TGTGCCACATCACGAGGGGGGACACCGGAGCAGTACTTC. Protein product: CATSRGGTPEQYF.

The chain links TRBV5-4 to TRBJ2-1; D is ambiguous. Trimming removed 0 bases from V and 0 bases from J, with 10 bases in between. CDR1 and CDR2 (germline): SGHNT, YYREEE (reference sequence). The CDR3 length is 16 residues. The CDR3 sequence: CASSLDASSSYNEQFF. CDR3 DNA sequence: TGTGCCAGCAGCTTGGACGCATCGAGCTCCTACAATGAGCAGTTCTTC.

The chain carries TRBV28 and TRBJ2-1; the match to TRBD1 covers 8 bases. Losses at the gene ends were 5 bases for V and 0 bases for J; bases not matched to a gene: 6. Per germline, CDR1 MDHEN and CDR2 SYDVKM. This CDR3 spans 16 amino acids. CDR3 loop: CASSIRTGSSYNEQFF. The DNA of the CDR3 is TGTGCCAGCAGTATAAGGACAGGGAGCTCCTACAATGAGCAGTTCTTC.

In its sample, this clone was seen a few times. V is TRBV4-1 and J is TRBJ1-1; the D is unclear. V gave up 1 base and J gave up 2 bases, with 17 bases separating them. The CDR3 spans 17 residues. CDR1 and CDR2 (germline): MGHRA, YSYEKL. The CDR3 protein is CASSQGAARTLNTEAFF. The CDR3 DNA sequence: TGCGCCAGCAGCCAAGGAGCAGCACGTACATTAAACACTGAAGCTTTCTTT.

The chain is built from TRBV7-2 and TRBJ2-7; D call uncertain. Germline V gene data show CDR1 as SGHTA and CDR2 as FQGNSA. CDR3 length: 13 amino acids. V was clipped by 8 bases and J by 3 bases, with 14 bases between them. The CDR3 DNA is TGTGCCAGCGGCCCAGGACCTTACTACGAGCAGTACTTC. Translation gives CASGPGPYYEQYF.

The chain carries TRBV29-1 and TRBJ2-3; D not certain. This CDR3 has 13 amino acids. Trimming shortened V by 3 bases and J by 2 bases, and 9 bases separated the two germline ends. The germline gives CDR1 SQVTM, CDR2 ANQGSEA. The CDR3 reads CSVEGKHTDTQYF. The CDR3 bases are TGCAGCGTTGAGGGAAAGCACACAGATACGCAGTATTTT.

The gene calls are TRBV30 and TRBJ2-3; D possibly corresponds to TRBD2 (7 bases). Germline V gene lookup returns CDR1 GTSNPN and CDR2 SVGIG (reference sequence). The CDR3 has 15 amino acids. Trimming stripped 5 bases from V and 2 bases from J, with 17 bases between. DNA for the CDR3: TGTGCCTGGGCGGGGGCCTCCGACCCCACAGATACGCAGTATTTT. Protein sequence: CAWAGASDPTDTQYF.

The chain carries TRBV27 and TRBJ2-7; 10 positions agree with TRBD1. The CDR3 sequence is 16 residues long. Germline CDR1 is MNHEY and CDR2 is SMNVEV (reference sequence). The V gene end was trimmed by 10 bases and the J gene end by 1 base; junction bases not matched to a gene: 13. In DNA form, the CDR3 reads TGTGCCACCGCACCAGGACCGGGACAGGGGTCCTACGAGCAGTACTTC. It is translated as CATAPGPGQGSYEQYF.

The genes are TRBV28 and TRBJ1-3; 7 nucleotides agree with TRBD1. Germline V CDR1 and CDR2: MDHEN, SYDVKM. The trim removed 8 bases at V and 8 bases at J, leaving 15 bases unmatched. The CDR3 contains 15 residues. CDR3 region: CASLERRGQVDTIYF. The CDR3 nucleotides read TGTGCCAGCCTCGAACGGAGGGGGCAGGTCGACACCATATATTTT.

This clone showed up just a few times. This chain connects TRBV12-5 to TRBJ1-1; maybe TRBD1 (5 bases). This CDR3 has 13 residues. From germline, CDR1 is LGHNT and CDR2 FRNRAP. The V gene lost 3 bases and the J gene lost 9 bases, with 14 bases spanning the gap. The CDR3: CASGFLQGKQAFF. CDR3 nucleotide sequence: TGTGCTAGTGGTTTCCTCCAGGGAAAACAAGCTTTCTTT.

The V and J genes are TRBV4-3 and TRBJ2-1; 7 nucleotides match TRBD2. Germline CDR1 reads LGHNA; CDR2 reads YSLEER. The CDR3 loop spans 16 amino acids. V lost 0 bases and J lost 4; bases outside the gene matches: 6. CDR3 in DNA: TGCGCCAGCAGCCAAGATAGGCGGGAGTTTTACAATGAGCAGTTCTTC. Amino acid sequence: CASSQDRREFYNEQFF.

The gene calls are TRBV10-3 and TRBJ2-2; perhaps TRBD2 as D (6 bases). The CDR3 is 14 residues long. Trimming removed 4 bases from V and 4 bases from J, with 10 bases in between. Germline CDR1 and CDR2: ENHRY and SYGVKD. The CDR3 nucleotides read TGTGCCATCAGTGGCGGGGCGGGCACCGGGGAGCTGTTTTTT. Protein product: CAISGGAGTGELFF.

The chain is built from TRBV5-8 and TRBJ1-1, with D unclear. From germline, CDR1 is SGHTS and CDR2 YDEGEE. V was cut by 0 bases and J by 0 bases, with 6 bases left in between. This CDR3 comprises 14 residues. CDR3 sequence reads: CASSLGRLNTEAFF. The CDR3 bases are TGTGCCAGCAGCTTGGGGCGGCTGAACACTGAAGCTTTCTTT. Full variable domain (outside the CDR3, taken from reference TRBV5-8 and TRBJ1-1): EAGVTQSPTHLIKTRGQQATLRCSPISGHTSVYWYQQALGLGLQFLLWYDEGEERNRGNFPPRFSGRQFPNYSSELNVNALELEDSALYLCASSLGRLNTEAFFGQGTRLTVV.

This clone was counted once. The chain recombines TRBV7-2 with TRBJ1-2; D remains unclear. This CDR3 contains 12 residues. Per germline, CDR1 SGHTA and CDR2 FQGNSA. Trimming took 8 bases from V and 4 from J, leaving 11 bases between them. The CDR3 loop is CASLLLGYGYTF. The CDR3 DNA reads TGTGCCAGCCTACTCTTAGGCTATGGCTACACCTTC.

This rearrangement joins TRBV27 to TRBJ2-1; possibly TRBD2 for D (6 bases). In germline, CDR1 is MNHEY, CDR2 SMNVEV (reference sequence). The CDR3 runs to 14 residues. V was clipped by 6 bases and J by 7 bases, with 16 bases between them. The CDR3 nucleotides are TGTGCCAGCAGAGAGGAGGGGCGGTCAAATGAGCAGTTCTTC. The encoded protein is CASREEGRSNEQFF.

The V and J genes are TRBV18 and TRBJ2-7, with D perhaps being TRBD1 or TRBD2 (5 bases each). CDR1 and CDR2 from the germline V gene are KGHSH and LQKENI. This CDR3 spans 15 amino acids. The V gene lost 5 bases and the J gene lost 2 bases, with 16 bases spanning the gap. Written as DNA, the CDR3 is TGTGCCAGCTCAATCAGCCGGGACCGGCCCTACGAGCAGTACTTC. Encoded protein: CASSISRDRPYEQYF.